This T cell receptor (beta chain) came from a study of Ad26.COV2.S vaccination and SARS-CoV-2 variants. Study at large: Donor got 5x10^10 or 1x10^11 viral particles of Ad26.COV2.S.

Clones were read by immunoSEQ multiplex PCR, and TCRdb kept only the in-frame ones, dropping some. The sample has about 350,000 clones; about 89% are singletons. On this clone: The antigen is undetermined.

General observations from the study: Spike-specific TCR breadth ran higher among vaccine recipients than placebo recipients. Vaccine and placebo recipients had comparable breadth of non-spike TCRs.

With 0 bases removed from V and 7 bases from J, the gap between germline ends came to 16 bases. The CDR3 loop spans 15 amino acids. Germline V CDR1 and CDR2: SGHRS, YFSETQ. Treatment here: about 20 received Ad26.COV2.S at low or high dose, single or two shots; 5 received placebo; per-sample allocation not given. The samples date from day 63 after the first vaccine or placebo injection. This sample comprised peripheral blood, obtained in a trial of Ad26.COV2.S vaccine versus placebo. The V call is TRBV5-1, the J call TRBJ2-5, with D maybe TRBD1 (6 bases). This clonotype was sampled from a person between 18 and 65 years old who received the Ad26.COV2.S COVID-19 vaccine or a placebo. CDR3 sequence: CASSLATGSPGTQYF. In DNA form, the CDR3 reads TGCGCCAGCAGCTTGGCCACAGGGTCTCCAGGGACCCAGTACTTC.